The 30 T cell receptor beta chains listed next were all sequenced from one sample in a study of blood T cell repertoires in COVID-19 (dated by TCRdb to about 2020). Library preparation used the immunoSEQ multiplex PCR assay. The immuneACCESS repertoire file appears here via TCRdb, limited to in-frame rearrangements. These files lack a portion of the clones; in checked studies, under half of the deficit traces to unresolved V genes, and the cause of the others is not known. The sample table holds over 14,000 clones, of which around 90% were seen once. Together, the top ten hold roughly 5.4% of the sample. Sequenced sample: peripheral blood. The receptors shown here come from a human donor in a cohort sampled during active COVID-19.

This clone was seen only once. V usage is TRBV5-4 and J usage is TRBJ2-5; tentatively, D is TRBD2 (5 bases). The V gene lost 7 bases and the J gene lost 1 base, with 17 bases spanning the gap. Germline V lookup: CDR1 SGHNT, CDR2 YYREEE (reference sequence). The CDR3 sequence is 15 residues long. The DNA for the CDR3 is TGTGCCAGCCGAAATCGAGCGGACGGCCAAGAGACCCAGTACTTC. Protein sequence: CASRNRADGQETQYF.

The V call is TRBV19, the J call TRBJ2-1; D is perhaps TRBD2 (6 bases). The CDR3 runs to 16 residues. Per the germline V gene, CDR1 is LNHDA and CDR2 is SQIVND (reference sequence). V was trimmed by 5 bases and J by 6 bases, leaving 20 bases between them. CDR3 coding DNA: TGTGCCAGTAGTTTGGCCTTTGGCGGGACCAGCAATGAGCAGTTCTTC. As protein: CASSLAFGGTSNEQFF. Filled out from reference TRBV19 and TRBJ2-1, the complete variable domain reads DGGITQSPKYLFRKEGQNVTLSCEQNLNHDAMYWYRQDPGQGLRLIYYSQIVNDFQKGDIAEGYSVSREKKESFPLTVTSAQKNPTAFYLCASSLAFGGTSNEQFFGPGTRLTVL.

The rearrangement uses TRBV18 and TRBJ2-5, with 7 bases aligning to TRBD1. V dropped 5 bases and J dropped 5; count of bases not matched to a gene: 5. The CDR3 totals 13 residues. Germline V gives CDR1 KGHSH, CDR2 LQKENI. CDR3 protein: CASSSTGEETQYF. In DNA, the CDR3 is TGTGCCAGCTCATCCACAGGGGAGGAGACCCAGTACTTC. Based on the CDR3 plus reference TRBV18 and TRBJ2-5, the full variable domain is NAGVMQNPRHLVRRRGQEARLRCSPMKGHSHVYWYRQLPEEGLKFMVYLQKENIIDESGMPKERFSAEFPKEGPSILRIQQVVRGDSAAYFCASSSTGEETQYFGPGTRLLVL.

This rearrangement joins TRBV24-1 to TRBJ1-2, with 9 bases lining up with TRBD1. Trimming removed 6 bases from V and 5 bases from J; junction bases left unmatched: 6. The CDR3 runs to 14 residues. The germline V gene encodes CDR1 KGHDR and CDR2 SFDVKD. DNA for the CDR3: TGTGCCACCAGTACAGGGGGCGCGGCGTATGGCTACACCTTC. Protein: CATSTGGAAYGYTF.

V usage is TRBV28 and J usage is TRBJ2-7, with TRBD2 matching 7 bases. The CDR3 sequence is 14 residues long. The trim removed 3 bases at V and 2 bases at J, leaving 4 bases unmatched. Germline CDR1 reads MDHEN; CDR2 reads SYDVKM. CDR3 coding DNA: TGTGCCAGCAGTTTTCTCGGGGGGACCTACGAGCAGTACTTC. Residues: CASSFLGGTYEQYF.

This chain joins TRBV6-6 and TRBJ2-5; D is possibly TRBD1 (6 bases). With 6 bases removed from V and 5 bases from J, the gap between germline ends came to 19 bases. The CDR3 runs 15 residues. The germline gives CDR1 MNHNY, CDR2 SVGAGI (reference sequence). The CDR3: CASRPTGPARETQYF. Here the CDR3 DNA reads TGTGCCAGCAGGCCAACAGGGCCGGCGAGGGAGACCCAGTACTTC.

The chain couples TRBV6-5 to TRBJ2-7, with D possibly matching TRBD1 (5 bases). The CDR3 runs to 15 residues. V was shortened by 6 bases and J by 0 bases, with 15 bases between the two germline ends. Germline assignment: CDR1 MNHEY and CDR2 SVGAGI. CDR3: CASRARGLNSYEQYF. The DNA of the CDR3 is TGTGCCAGCAGAGCAAGGGGCCTCAACTCCTACGAGCAGTACTTC.

This rearrangement joins TRBV19 to TRBJ1-2; 10 bases are a match to TRBD1. The length of the CDR3 is 16 residues. V shed 3 bases and J 7 bases; nucleotides not matched to a gene: 11. The V gene's germline CDR1 is LNHDA and CDR2 SQIVND (reference sequence). In nucleotides, the CDR3 is TGTGCCAGTAGTATCGGGGGGGACAGGGGAGCTGGTGGCTACACCTTC. It is translated as CASSIGGDRGAGGYTF. The whole variable domain, filled in from reference TRBV19 and TRBJ1-2, reads DGGITQSPKYLFRKEGQNVTLSCEQNLNHDAMYWYRQDPGQGLRLIYYSQIVNDFQKGDIAEGYSVSREKKESFPLTVTSAQKNPTAFYLCASSIGGDRGAGGYTFGSGTRLTVV.

The chain joins TRBV5-4 to TRBJ2-7, with D perhaps matching TRBD1 (5 bases). The CDR3 extends over 13 amino acids. Germline CDR1 SGHNT, CDR2 YYREEE (reference sequence). V shed 2 bases and J shed 5 bases, with 11 bases lying between them. The CDR3 nucleotides read TGTGCCAGCAGCTTAAGGGGTAACGACGAGCAGTACTTC. Translation gives CASSLRGNDEQYF.

V is TRBV27 and J is TRBJ2-7; 15 bases are a match to TRBD2. This CDR3 region has 17 residues. The germline CDR1 and CDR2 sequences are MNHEY and SMNVEV (reference sequence). After removal of 6 bases from V and 4 bases from J, the junction contained 10 bases not matched to a gene. CDR3: CASRGVKGLAGGYEQYF. The CDR3 nucleotides read TGTGCCAGCAGAGGGGTAAAGGGACTAGCGGGGGGTTACGAGCAGTACTTC.

The chain recombines TRBV5-4 with TRBJ1-1; possibly TRBD1 for D (5 bases). Trimming took 0 bases from V and 4 from J, leaving 10 bases between them. The CDR3 sequence is 14 residues long. Germline loops: CDR1 SGHNT, CDR2 YYREEE (reference sequence). CDR3 sequence: CASSLGQTGTEAFF. The DNA of the CDR3 is TGTGCCAGCAGCTTGGGACAGACCGGCACTGAAGCTTTCTTT.

The chain links TRBV10-3 to TRBJ2-3, with a possible D match to TRBD2 (5 bases). V lost 6 bases and J 2 bases, leaving 12 bases between the germline ends. CDR1 and CDR2 from the germline V gene are ENHRY and SYGVKD. CDR3 length: 14 amino acids. As DNA, the CDR3 is TGTGCCATCAGGCGAGCGGAGAACACAGATACGCAGTATTTT. It yields the protein CAIRRAENTDTQYF.

V gene TRBV12-3 or TRBV12-4 combines with J gene TRBJ2-7, with TRBD2 matching over 9 bases. V dropped 7 bases and J dropped 0; count of bases not matched to a gene: 1. The CDR3 is 13 amino acids. The DNA of the CDR3 is TGTGCCAGCAATAGCGGGAGCTCCTACGAGCAGTACTTC. Its translation is CASNSGSSYEQYF.

The rearrangement links TRBV19 to TRBJ2-7, with 11 positions matching TRBD1. The CDR3 has 14 amino acids. Trimming removed 6 bases from V and 2 bases from J; junction bases left unmatched: 3. CDR1 is LNHDA and CDR2 is SQIVND in the germline V gene (reference sequence). CDR3 protein: CASSLDRGPYEQYF. The CDR3 nucleotides are TGTGCCAGTAGCCTGGACAGGGGGCCCTACGAGCAGTACTTC.

The chain is built from TRBV10-3 and TRBJ2-1, with TRBD2 matching over 12 bases. The CDR3 has 14 amino acids. V lost 8 bases and J lost 7; bases outside the gene matches: 6. Germline V gene data show CDR1 as ENHRY and CDR2 as SYGVKD. The CDR3 sequence is CAIGGLAGSNEQFF. For the CDR3, the DNA is TGTGCCATCGGAGGACTAGCGGGATCTAATGAGCAGTTCTTC.

This clone has just a few counts. This sequence joins TRBV29-1 and TRBJ2-6; possibly TRBD1 for D (6 bases). This CDR3 has 16 amino acids. V was cut by 4 bases and J by 4 bases, with 17 bases left in between. Germline V gene sequence: CDR1 SQVTM, CDR2 ANQGSEA. The CDR3 region is CSVVYRDLLGANVLTF. In DNA, the CDR3 is TGCAGCGTTGTGTACAGGGATTTGTTAGGGGCCAACGTCCTGACTTTC.

This clone was observed a single time. The chain links TRBV6-5 to TRBJ1-2; 7 bases match TRBD1. V dropped 5 bases and J dropped 6; count of bases not matched to a gene: 6. Germline loops: CDR1 MNHEY, CDR2 SVGAGI. The CDR3 has 13 residues. The CDR3 region is CASSPRDSNGYTF. CDR3 nucleotide sequence: TGTGCCAGCAGTCCCCGGGACAGTAATGGCTACACCTTC.

This CDR3 reads CASALAGSSNEQFF. The DNA for the CDR3 is TGTGCCAGCGCTTTAGCGGGATCGTCCAATGAGCAGTTCTTC. The rearrangement links TRBV11-3 to TRBJ2-1, with TRBD2 matching over 8 bases. Germline CDR1 is SGHNT and CDR2 is YENEEA. V lost 8 bases, J lost 6 bases, and 9 bases stayed unmatched. The CDR3 extends over 14 amino acids.

This chain links TRBV7-2 with TRBJ2-3, with D perhaps matching TRBD2 (5 bases). Germline CDR1 SGHTA, CDR2 FQGNSA. The length of the CDR3 is 15 residues. The V and J ends lost 1 base and 3 bases respectively, with 11 bases between them. The CDR3, as DNA: TGTGCCAGCAGCTTAGAGGGAGTCATAACAGATACGCAGTATTTT. It encodes CASSLEGVITDTQYF.

The chain has TRBV28 and TRBJ1-1, with a possible D match to TRBD1 (6 bases). The CDR3 length is 15 residues. The V end was cut by 7 bases, the J end by 1 base, with 16 bases between. CDR1 is MDHEN, CDR2 SYDVKM, per germline. DNA of the CDR3: TGTGCCAGCACCACCCTGAGGGGGTGGAACACTGAAGCTTTCTTT. Amino acids: CASTTLRGWNTEAFF.

V is TRBV9 and J is TRBJ2-2, with 8 bases aligning to TRBD1. V shed 1 base, J shed 2 bases, and the junction held 4 bases outside the gene matches. The CDR3 is 16 amino acids. The germline gives CDR1 SGDLS, CDR2 YYNGEE. CDR3 in DNA: TGTGCCAGCAGCGTAAGGGACAGGAGTAACACCGGGGAGCTGTTTTTT. It specifies CASSVRDRSNTGELFF.

The V call is TRBV7-6, the J call TRBJ1-1; 10 bases align to TRBD1. Unmatched junction bases numbered 9, after V lost 1 base and J lost 1 base. Germline V CDR1 and CDR2: SGHVS, FNYEAQ. This CDR3 region has 18 residues. The CDR3 region has the DNA TGTGCCAGCAGCTTAGGAATTGGAGGACAGGGGGGGAACACTGAAGCTTTCTTT. Translated, it gives CASSLGIGGQGGNTEAFF.

This clone has only one observation. The V gene is TRBV5-1, the J gene TRBJ2-3, with 12 nucleotides matching TRBD2. Germline CDR1 and CDR2: SGHRS and YFSETQ. With V trimmed by 1 base and J by 3 bases, 0 bases remained unmatched. CDR3 size: 15 residues. DNA for the CDR3: TGCGCCAGCAGCTTGACTAGCGGGAGGACAGATACGCAGTATTTT. This encodes CASSLTSGRTDTQYF.

J is TRBJ2-2 and V is TRBV29-1; 13 positions match TRBD2. Trimming removed 7 bases from V and 6 bases from J; junction bases left unmatched: 5. Germline CDR1 SQVTM, CDR2 ANQGSEA. The CDR3 covers 14 residues. This CDR3 is CSGGLAGVPGELFF. Written as DNA, the CDR3 is TGCAGCGGCGGACTAGCGGGAGTACCCGGGGAGCTGTTTTTT.

V gene TRBV7-2 combines with J gene TRBJ2-7, with 8 bases aligning to TRBD1. Germline CDR1 is SGHTA and CDR2 is FQGNSA. The length of the CDR3 is 16 residues. V was clipped by 5 bases and J by 2 bases; unmatched bases: 11. CDR3: CASSPRRDRTPYEQYF. The DNA for the CDR3 is TGTGCCAGCAGCCCCCGCCGGGACAGGACTCCCTACGAGCAGTACTTC.

In this sample, this clone turned up a few times. V gene TRBV29-1 combines with J gene TRBJ2-7; TRBD1 might be the D (6 bases). Between the trimmed V and J ends, which lost 1 base and 6 bases, there was a span of 22 bases. This CDR3 spans 16 amino acids. CDR1 is SQVTM and CDR2 is ANQGSEA in the germline V gene. CDR3 bases: TGCAGCGTTGAAGGGGGGCAGGGACCCGAACCGGGCGAGCAGTACTTC. It translates to CSVEGGQGPEPGEQYF.

This chain uses TRBV9 with TRBJ2-1, with 13 bases that match TRBD2. Germline CDR1 and CDR2: SGDLS and YYNGEE. The CDR3 loop spans 16 amino acids. With 4 bases clipped from V and 3 bases from J, the junction kept 4 bases outside the gene matches. CDR3 nucleotides: TGTGCCAGCAGCCCCCGACTAGCGGGAGGCTACAATGAGCAGTTCTTC. It specifies CASSPRLAGGYNEQFF.

This chain connects TRBV6-1 to TRBJ1-4; TRBD1 is a possible D gene (5 bases). Looked up from germline, CDR1 is MNHNS and CDR2 is SASEGT. The CDR3 is 15 residues long. The ends were cut back, 1 base at V and 4 bases at J, with 10 bases in the middle. The chain's CDR3 is CASSEGQQLNEKLFF. In nucleotides, the CDR3 is TGTGCCAGCAGTGAAGGACAGCAACTTAATGAAAAACTGTTTTTT.

This rearrangement joins TRBV5-5 to TRBJ2-6; possibly TRBD2 for D (6 bases). CDR1 is SGHKS and CDR2 is YYEKEE in the germline V gene (reference sequence). The CDR3 is 15 amino acids. Trimming took off 4 bases at V and 2 bases at J, with 10 bases between the two ends. CDR3 amino acids: CASSPGGTGANVLTF. DNA for the CDR3: TGTGCCAGCAGCCCCGGGGGTACTGGGGCCAACGTCCTGACTTTC. Based on the CDR3 plus reference TRBV5-5 and TRBJ2-6, the full variable domain is DAGVTQSPTHLIKTRGQQVTLRCSPISGHKSVSWYQQVLGQGPQFIFQYYEKEERGRGNFPDRFSARQFPNYSSELNVNALLLGDSALYLCASSPGGTGANVLTFGAGSRLTVL.

The rearrangement joins TRBV5-8 to TRBJ2-3, with 7 nucleotides matching TRBD1. CDR3 size: 20 residues. CDR1 and CDR2 (germline): SGHTS, YDEGEE. Unmatched junction bases numbered 20, after V lost 4 bases and J lost 0 bases. CDR3 DNA sequence: TGTGCCAGCAGCCCCCAGAGGGTGAGGGGGCAATATCCTAGCACAGATACGCAGTATTTT. Translation gives CASSPQRVRGQYPSTDTQYF.